These 8 T cell receptor beta chains originate from one sample sequenced in a study of T cell responses to AZD1222 COVID-19 vaccine. Repertoires were generated with immunoSEQ multiplex PCR, while TCRdb's copy carries only in-frame clones and drops some. The sample has some 90,000 clones, roughly 84% seen once; the top ten hold around 21%. The sequenced sample was peripheral blood, obtained on day 0 of AZD1222 vaccination. These receptors were taken from an adult in good health.

The chain has TRBV28 and TRBJ1-2, with D possibly TRBD1 on 5 matching bases. Germline V gene lookup returns CDR1 MDHEN and CDR2 SYDVKM. Trimming took 2 bases from V and 0 from J, leaving 7 bases between them. The CDR3 contains 14 residues. In nucleotides, the CDR3 is TGTGCCAGCAGTTTAGGGGGGACTAACTATGGCTACACCTTC. The encoded protein is CASSLGGTNYGYTF.

CDR3: CASSERLAEETQYF. The CDR3 bases are TGTGCCAGCAGTGAAAGACTAGCGGAAGAGACCCAGTACTTC. The genes are TRBV6-1 and TRBJ2-5, with 9 bases matching TRBD2. The germline gives CDR1 MNHNS, CDR2 SASEGT. V shed 2 bases, J shed 3 bases, and the junction held 1 base outside the gene matches. The CDR3 length is 14 residues.

The chain links TRBV18 to TRBJ1-2; D is possibly TRBD1 (6 bases). Germline V gives CDR1 KGHSH, CDR2 LQKENI. The CDR3 has 15 residues. Trimming shortened V by 2 bases and J by 6 bases, and 16 bases separated the two germline ends. CDR3 bases: TGTGCCAGCTCACCATTCGTGACGGGGGCGGATGGCTACACCTTC. Translating it yields CASSPFVTGADGYTF.

This chain uses TRBV5-1 with TRBJ2-5; no firm D call. Germline loops: CDR1 SGHRS, CDR2 YFSETQ. The CDR3 sequence is 17 residues long. V shed 0 bases and J shed 1 base, with 16 bases lying between them. The CDR3 loop is CASSLAMGMFGQETQYF. The CDR3 DNA sequence: TGCGCCAGCAGCTTGGCCATGGGGATGTTCGGCCAAGAGACCCAGTACTTC.

The chain carries TRBV7-9 and TRBJ1-2; unclear D gene. V was cut by 5 bases and J by 4 bases, with 8 bases left in between. Germline loops: CDR1 SEHNR, CDR2 FQNEAQ (reference sequence). This CDR3 is built from 12 residues. In DNA form, the CDR3 reads TGTGCCAGCAGCCCAAACAGCTATGGCTACACCTTC. Encoded protein: CASSPNSYGYTF.

CDR3 sequence: CARSPRTRKTQYF. Written as DNA, the CDR3 is TGTGCCAGAAGCCCGAGAACCCGCAAGACCCAGTACTTC. V and J are TRBV5-3 and TRBJ2-5; D is uncertain. TRBV5-3 is an ORF for which the function is uncertain. This CDR3 has 13 amino acids. The germline V and J ends were trimmed by 4 bases and 6 bases, with 13 bases remaining between them.

This sequence joins TRBV19 and TRBJ2-7; 11 nucleotides agree with TRBD2. Germline V gene data show CDR1 as LNHDA and CDR2 as SQIVND (reference sequence). The CDR3 loop spans 17 amino acids. With V trimmed by 6 bases and J by 3 bases, 13 bases remained unmatched. In nucleotides, the CDR3 is TGTGCCAGTAGCGATAGAACTAGCGGGGGTTCTCACTACGAGCAGTACTTC. Protein: CASSDRTSGGSHYEQYF.

The rearrangement links TRBV5-4 to TRBJ1-6, with 9 nucleotides matching TRBD1. V dropped 7 bases and J dropped 2; count of bases not matched to a gene: 7. The CDR3 has 16 amino acids. Germline CDR1 is SGHNT and CDR2 is YYREEE (reference sequence). CDR3 in DNA: TGTGCCAGCCACGCCGGGACAGGGACCTATAATTCACCCCTCCACTTT. This encodes CASHAGTGTYNSPLHF.